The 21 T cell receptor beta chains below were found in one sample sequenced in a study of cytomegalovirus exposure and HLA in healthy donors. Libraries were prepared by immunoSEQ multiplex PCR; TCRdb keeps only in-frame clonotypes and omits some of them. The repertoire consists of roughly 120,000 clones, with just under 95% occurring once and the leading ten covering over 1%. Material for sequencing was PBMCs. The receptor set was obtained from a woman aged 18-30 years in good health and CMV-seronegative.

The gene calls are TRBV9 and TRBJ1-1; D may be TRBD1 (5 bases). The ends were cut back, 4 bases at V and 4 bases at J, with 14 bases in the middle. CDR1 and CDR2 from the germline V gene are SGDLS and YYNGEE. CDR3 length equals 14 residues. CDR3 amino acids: CASSPPGGVTEAFF. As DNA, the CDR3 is TGTGCCAGCAGCCCTCCGGGGGGAGTCACTGAAGCTTTCTTT.

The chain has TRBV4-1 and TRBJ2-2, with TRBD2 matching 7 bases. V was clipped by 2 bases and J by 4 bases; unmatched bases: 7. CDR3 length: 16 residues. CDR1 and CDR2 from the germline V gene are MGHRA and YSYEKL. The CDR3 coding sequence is TGCGCCAGCAGCCAATCCCCAGCGGGGTCCACCGGGGAGCTGTTTTTT. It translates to CASSQSPAGSTGELFF.

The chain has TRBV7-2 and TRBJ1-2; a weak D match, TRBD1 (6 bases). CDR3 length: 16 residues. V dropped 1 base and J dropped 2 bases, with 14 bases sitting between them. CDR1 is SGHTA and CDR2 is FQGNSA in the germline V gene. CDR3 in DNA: TGTGCCAGCAGCTTAGTTAGGGGGAGCCTCAACTATGGCTACACCTTC. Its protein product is CASSLVRGSLNYGYTF.

The CDR3 DNA reads as TGTGCCAGCAGTTTCGAGGTCTTGAACACTGAAGCTTTCTTT. Translating gives CASSFEVLNTEAFF. The chain combines TRBV27 with TRBJ1-1; D is undetermined. V lost 3 bases, J lost 0 bases, and 8 bases lay in between. The CDR3 loop spans 14 amino acids. CDR1 and CDR2 from the germline V gene are MNHEY and SMNVEV (reference sequence).

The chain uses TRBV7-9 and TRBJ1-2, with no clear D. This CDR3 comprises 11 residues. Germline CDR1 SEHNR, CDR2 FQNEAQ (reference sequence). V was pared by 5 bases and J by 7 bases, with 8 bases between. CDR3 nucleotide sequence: TGTGCCAGCAGCCGGGAACGTGGCTACACCTTC. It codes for CASSRERGYTF.

DNA of the CDR3: TGTGCCAGCAGCTTATATCAGGGCGCAGATGAAAAACTGTTTTTT. It translates to CASSLYQGADEKLFF. The rearrangement uses TRBV7-2 and TRBJ1-4, with a tentative D call TRBD1 (5 bases). V gave up 2 bases and J gave up 6 bases, with 13 bases separating them. This CDR3 is 15 amino acids long. The germline CDR1 and CDR2 sequences are SGHTA and FQGNSA. The complete variable domain, with remaining parts taken from reference TRBV7-2 and TRBJ1-4, reads GAGVSQSPSNKVTEKGKDVELRCDPISGHTALYWYRQSLGQGLEFLIYFQGNSAPDKSGLPSDRFSAERTGGSVSTLTIQRTQQEDSAVYLCASSLYQGADEKLFFGSGTQLSVL.

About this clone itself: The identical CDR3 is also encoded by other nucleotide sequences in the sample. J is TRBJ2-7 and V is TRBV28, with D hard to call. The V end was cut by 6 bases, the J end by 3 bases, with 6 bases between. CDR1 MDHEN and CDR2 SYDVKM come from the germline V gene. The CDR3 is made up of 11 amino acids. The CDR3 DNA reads TGTGCCAGCAGCTCTTACTACGAGCAGTACTTC. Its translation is CASSSYYEQYF. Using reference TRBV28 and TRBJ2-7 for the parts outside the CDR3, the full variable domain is DVKVTQSSRYLVKRTGEKVFLECVQDMDHENMFWYRQDPGLGLRLIYFSYDVKMKEKGDIPEGYSVSREKKERFSLILESASTNQTSMYLCASSSYYEQYFGPGTRLTVT.

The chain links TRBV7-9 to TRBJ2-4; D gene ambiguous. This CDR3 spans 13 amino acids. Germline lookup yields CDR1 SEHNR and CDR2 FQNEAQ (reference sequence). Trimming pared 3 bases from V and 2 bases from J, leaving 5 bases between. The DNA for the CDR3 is TGTGCCAGCAGCTTGGGCCCCAAAAACATTCAGTACTTC. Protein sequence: CASSLGPKNIQYF. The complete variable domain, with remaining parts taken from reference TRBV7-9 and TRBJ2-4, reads DTGVSQNPRHKITKRGQNVTFRCDPISEHNRLYWYRQTLGQGPEFLTYFQNEAQLEKSRLLSDRFSAERPKGSFSTLEIQRTEQGDSAMYLCASSLGPKNIQYFGAGTRLSVL.

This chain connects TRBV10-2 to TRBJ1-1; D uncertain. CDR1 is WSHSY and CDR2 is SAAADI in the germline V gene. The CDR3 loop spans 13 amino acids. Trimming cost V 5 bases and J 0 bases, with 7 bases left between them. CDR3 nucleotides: TGCGCCAGCAGTTTCGTTTTGAACACTGAAGCTTTCTTT. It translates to CASSFVLNTEAFF.

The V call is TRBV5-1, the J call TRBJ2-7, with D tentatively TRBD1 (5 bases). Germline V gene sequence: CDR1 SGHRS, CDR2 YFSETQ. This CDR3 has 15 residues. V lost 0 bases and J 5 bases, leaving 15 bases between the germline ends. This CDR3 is CASSLAQGLPDEQYF. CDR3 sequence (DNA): TGCGCCAGCAGCTTGGCCCAGGGCCTCCCCGACGAGCAGTACTTC.

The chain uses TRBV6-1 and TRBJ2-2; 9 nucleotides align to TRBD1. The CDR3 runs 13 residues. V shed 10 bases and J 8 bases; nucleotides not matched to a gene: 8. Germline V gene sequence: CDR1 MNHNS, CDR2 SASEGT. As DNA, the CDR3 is TGTGCCACCCAACAGGGGGCCTCAGGGGAGCTGTTTTTT. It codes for CATQQGASGELFF.

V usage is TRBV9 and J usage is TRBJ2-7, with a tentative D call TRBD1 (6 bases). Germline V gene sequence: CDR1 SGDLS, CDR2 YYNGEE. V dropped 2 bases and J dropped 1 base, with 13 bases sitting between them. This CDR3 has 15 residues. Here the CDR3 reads CASSVWGTGSYEQYF. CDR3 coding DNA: TGTGCCAGCAGCGTGTGGGGAACAGGGTCCTACGAGCAGTACTTC.

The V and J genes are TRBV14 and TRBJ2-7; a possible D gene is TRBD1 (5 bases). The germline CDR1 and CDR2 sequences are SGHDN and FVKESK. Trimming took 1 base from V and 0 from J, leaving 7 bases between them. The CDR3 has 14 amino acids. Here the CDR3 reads CASSQGGSSYEQYF. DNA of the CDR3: TGTGCCAGCAGCCAAGGGGGCAGCTCCTACGAGCAGTACTTC.

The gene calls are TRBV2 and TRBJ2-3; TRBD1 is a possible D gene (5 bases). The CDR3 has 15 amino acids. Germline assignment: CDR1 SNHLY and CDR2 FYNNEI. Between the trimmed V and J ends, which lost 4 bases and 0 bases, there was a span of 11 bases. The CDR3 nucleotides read TGTGCCAGCAGTGCAGGGCAGGTTAGCACAGATACGCAGTATTTT. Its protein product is CASSAGQVSTDTQYF. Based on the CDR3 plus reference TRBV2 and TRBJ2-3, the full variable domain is EPEVTQTPSHQVTQMGQEVILRCVPISNHLYFYWYRQILGQKVEFLVSFYNNEISEKSEIFDDQFSVERPDGSNFTLKIRSTKLEDSAMYFCASSAGQVSTDTQYFGPGTRLTVL.

The CDR3 reads CASTSGSTDTQYF. The CDR3, as DNA: TGTGCCAGCACTAGCGGATCCACAGATACGCAGTATTTT. The chain uses TRBV6-1 and TRBJ2-3; TRBD2 agrees at 7 bases. The V and J ends lost 7 bases and 2 bases, in that order; junction bases with no gene match: 3. CDR1 MNHNS and CDR2 SASEGT come from the germline V gene. The CDR3 spans 13 residues.

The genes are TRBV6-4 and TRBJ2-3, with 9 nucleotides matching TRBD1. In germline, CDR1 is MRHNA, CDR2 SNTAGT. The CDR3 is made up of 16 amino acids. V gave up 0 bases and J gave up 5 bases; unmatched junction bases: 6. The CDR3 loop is CASSDSTGGGRDTQYF. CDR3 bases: TGTGCCAGCAGTGACTCAACAGGGGGCGGGAGAGATACGCAGTATTTT.

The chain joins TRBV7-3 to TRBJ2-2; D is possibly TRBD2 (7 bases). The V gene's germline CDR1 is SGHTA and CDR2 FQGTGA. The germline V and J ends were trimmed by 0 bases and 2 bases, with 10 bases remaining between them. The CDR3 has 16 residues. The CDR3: CASSLTGGGNTGELFF. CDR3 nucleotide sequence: TGTGCCAGCAGCTTAACGGGGGGGGGCAACACCGGGGAGCTGTTTTTT.

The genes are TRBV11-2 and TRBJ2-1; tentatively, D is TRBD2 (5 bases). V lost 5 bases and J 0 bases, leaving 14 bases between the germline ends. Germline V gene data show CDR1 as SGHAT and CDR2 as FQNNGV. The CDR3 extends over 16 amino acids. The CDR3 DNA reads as TGTGCCAGCAGCCCCCGGGAAGGAGGCTCCTACAATGAGCAGTTCTTC. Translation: CASSPREGGSYNEQFF. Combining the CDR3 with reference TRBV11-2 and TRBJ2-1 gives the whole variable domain EAGVAQSPRYKIIEKRQSVAFWCNPISGHATLYWYQQILGQGPKLLIQFQNNGVVDDSQLPKDRFSAERLKGVDSTLKIQPAKLEDSAVYLCASSPREGGSYNEQFFGPGTRLTVL.

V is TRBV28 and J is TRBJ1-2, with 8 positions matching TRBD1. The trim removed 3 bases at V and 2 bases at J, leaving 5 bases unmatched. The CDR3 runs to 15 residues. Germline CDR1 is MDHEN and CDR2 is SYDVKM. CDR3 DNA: TGTGCCAGCAGTTTCGGACAGGGCCTAAACTATGGCTACACCTTC. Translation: CASSFGQGLNYGYTF.

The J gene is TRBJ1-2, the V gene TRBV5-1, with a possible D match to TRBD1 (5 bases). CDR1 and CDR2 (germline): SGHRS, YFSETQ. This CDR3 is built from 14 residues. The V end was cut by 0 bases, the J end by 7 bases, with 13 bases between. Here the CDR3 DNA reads TGCGCCAGCAGCTTGGGCGGTGGGGCCGGTGGCTACACCTTC. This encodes CASSLGGGAGGYTF.

This chain's CDR3 is CASSSARTSGGQNIQYF. The CDR3 DNA sequence: TGTGCCAGCAGCTCCGCTCGGACTAGCGGGGGCCAAAACATTCAGTACTTC. The chain recombines TRBV7-3 with TRBJ2-4; 13 bases map to TRBD2. Germline trimming cut 4 bases from V and 5 bases from J; bases unmatched to any gene: 8. The CDR3 spans 17 residues. CDR1 is SGHTA and CDR2 is FQGTGA in the germline V gene.